Below, 22 T cell receptor beta chains from the same sample are listed, as sequenced in a study of OX40 agonist ivuxolimab in advanced cancers. Data came from immunoSEQ multiplex PCR; TCRdb stores just in-frame clones and leaves some out. The sample has 95,000 to 150,000 clones, 93% seen once; the top ten hold 0.15% to 0.17%. Sequencing was performed on CD4+ or CD8+ T cells sorted from blood, taken in a trial of the OX40 agonist ivuxolimab. These receptors all stem from an adult with an advanced solid tumor such as melanoma, head and neck, liver or kidney cancer.

The chain couples TRBV5-4 to TRBJ2-1; D is perhaps TRBD2 (6 bases). Germline CDR1 and CDR2: SGHNT and YYREEE (reference sequence). V shed 7 bases and J shed 1 base, with 18 bases lying between them. The CDR3 extends over 16 amino acids. CDR3: CASEGRDGRSYNEQFF. In nucleotides, the CDR3 is TGTGCCAGCGAGGGGCGGGATGGTAGGTCCTACAATGAGCAGTTCTTC.

This clone showed up just a few times. This chain links TRBV6-5 with TRBJ2-7; D tentatively reads TRBD1 or TRBD2 (5 bases each). The CDR3 is made up of 15 amino acids. CDR1 MNHEY and CDR2 SVGAGI come from the germline V gene. Trimming pared 2 bases from V and 0 bases from J, leaving 11 bases between. DNA of the CDR3: TGTGCCAGCAGTTACGGGGGTACGGGCTCCTACGAGCAGTACTTC. It encodes CASSYGGTGSYEQYF.

The chain links TRBV20-1 to TRBJ2-5; D might be TRBD2 (5 bases). Per germline, CDR1 DFQATT and CDR2 SNEGSKA (reference sequence). The CDR3 runs 11 residues. For the CDR3, the DNA is TGCACCACTAGACCCCAAGAGACCCAGTACTTC. Protein: CTTRPQETQYF.

The J gene is TRBJ2-1, the V gene TRBV6-4; weak D call: TRBD1 (5 bases). The CDR3 has 14 residues. Between the trimmed V and J ends, which lost 2 bases and 6 bases, there was a span of 11 bases. Germline V CDR1 and CDR2: MRHNA, SNTAGT. For the CDR3, the DNA is TGTGCCAGCAGTGACCCAGGGTACGGCAATGAGCAGTTCTTC. Translation: CASSDPGYGNEQFF.

The V and J genes are TRBV19 and TRBJ2-7; D may be TRBD2 (5 bases). Trimming pared 3 bases from V and 5 bases from J, leaving 11 bases between. Germline-derived CDR1 and CDR2 are LNHDA and SQIVND (reference sequence). This CDR3 is built from 13 residues. This CDR3 is CASSMGRGNEQYF. CDR3 nucleotide sequence: TGTGCCAGTAGTATGGGTCGGGGAAACGAGCAGTACTTC.

V is TRBV27 and J is TRBJ1-2; 10 nucleotides align to TRBD1. The CDR3 loop spans 17 amino acids. V lost 3 bases, J lost 1 base, and 8 bases stayed unmatched. CDR1 is MNHEY and CDR2 is SMNVEV in the germline V gene (reference sequence). This CDR3 reads CASSFRTGGAINYGYTF. Here the CDR3 DNA reads TGTGCCAGCAGTTTCCGGACAGGGGGTGCAATTAACTATGGCTACACCTTC.

The chain combines TRBV7-3 with TRBJ2-1, with a weak D call TRBD2 (6 bases). Trimming pared 5 bases from V and 6 bases from J, leaving 11 bases between. There are 13 residues in the CDR3. Germline CDR1 is SGHTA and CDR2 is FQGTGA. The CDR3 region has the DNA TGTGCCAGCAGCCGGTACGGGGGCAATGAGCAGTTCTTC. It yields the protein CASSRYGGNEQFF.

This rearrangement joins TRBV2 to TRBJ1-6; no clear D gene. The germline V gene has CDR1 SNHLY and CDR2 FYNNEI. This CDR3 region has 14 residues. Trimming cost V 3 bases and J 0 bases, with 3 bases left between them. The DNA for the CDR3 is TGTGCCAGCAGTGAGAGCTCCTATAATTCACCCCTCCACTTT. Translation: CASSESSYNSPLHF. Complete variable domain (other parts from reference TRBV2 and TRBJ1-6): EPEVTQTPSHQVTQMGQEVILRCVPISNHLYFYWYRQILGQKVEFLVSFYNNEISEKSEIFDDQFSVERPDGSNFTLKIRSTKLEDSAMYFCASSESSYNSPLHFGNGTRLTVT.

The V call is TRBV19, the J call TRBJ1-1; D is unresolved. Germline lookup yields CDR1 LNHDA and CDR2 SQIVND (reference sequence). This CDR3 is 16 amino acids long. The V end lost 5 bases, the J end lost 1 base, and 17 bases lay between the germline ends. For the CDR3, the DNA is TGTGCCAGTAGTCATCTAAACGTGAGGCGGAACACTGAAGCTTTCTTT. Translated, it gives CASSHLNVRRNTEAFF.

The gene calls are TRBV2 and TRBJ1-2, with 7 nucleotides matching TRBD1. The CDR3 covers 14 residues. In germline, CDR1 is SNHLY, CDR2 FYNNEI. With 6 bases clipped from V and 4 bases from J, the junction kept 8 bases outside the gene matches. This CDR3 is CASRPHGDSYGYTF. Here the CDR3 DNA reads TGTGCCAGCAGGCCACACGGGGACAGCTATGGCTACACCTTC.

The V and J genes are TRBV15 and TRBJ2-7; D perhaps matches TRBD2 (5 bases). V was shortened by 8 bases and J by 5 bases, with 16 bases between the two germline ends. The V gene's germline CDR1 is LNHNV and CDR2 YYDKDF (reference sequence). The CDR3 consists of 13 residues. In nucleotides, the CDR3 is TGTGCCACCGGTCTCTTTGCGGGCGACGAGCAGTACTTC. Translation gives CATGLFAGDEQYF.

The V call is TRBV7-2, the J call TRBJ1-1; a weak D match, TRBD1 (6 bases). This CDR3 has 13 residues. The V end was cut by 5 bases, the J end by 3 bases, with 10 bases between. Germline V gene lookup returns CDR1 SGHTA and CDR2 FQGNSA. CDR3 protein: CASSLGQHTEAFF. DNA of the CDR3: TGTGCCAGCAGCCTAGGACAGCACACTGAAGCTTTCTTT.

The rearrangement uses TRBV21-1 and TRBJ2-3; the table's D gene call, TRBD2, was not cross checked with the DNA. TRBV21-1 has pseudogene status. This CDR3 region has 13 residues. The CDR3, as DNA: TGTGCCAGCATTCCGGGGGGGAGCGATACGCAGTATTTT. This translates into CASIPGGSDTQYF.

The chain is built from TRBV5-1 and TRBJ1-1; D gene unclear. V was trimmed by 0 bases and J by 2 bases, leaving 8 bases between them. CDR1 is SGHRS, CDR2 YFSETQ, per germline. The CDR3 has 14 residues. The CDR3 DNA is TGCGCCAGCAGCTTGGAGGCAGCAAACACTGAAGCTTTCTTT. Protein product: CASSLEAANTEAFF.

This chain joins TRBV5-6 and TRBJ2-1; 7 bases agree with TRBD2. V was pared by 4 bases and J by 3 bases, with 13 bases of the junction left unmatched. Per the germline V gene, CDR1 is SGHDT and CDR2 is YYEEEE. This CDR3 has 17 amino acids. The CDR3 region has the DNA TGTGCCAGCAGCCTATCTTGGGAGGGGAACATCTACAATGAGCAGTTCTTC. It specifies CASSLSWEGNIYNEQFF.

The V gene is TRBV7-9, the J gene TRBJ2-3, with 9 bases aligning to TRBD1. V gave up 5 bases and J gave up 1 base; unmatched junction bases: 16. The germline V gene encodes CDR1 SEHNR and CDR2 FQNEAQ (reference sequence). The CDR3 runs to 19 residues. The CDR3 loop is CASSTYRGLSDARTDTQYF. The CDR3 DNA follows: TGTGCCAGCAGCACCTACAGGGGGCTTAGTGACGCCCGCACAGATACGCAGTATTTT.

The rearrangement links TRBV4-2 to TRBJ1-1, with no clear D. V lost 1 base to trimming and J lost 5 bases, with 8 bases between them. The CDR3 runs 13 residues. Germline-derived CDR1 and CDR2 are LGHNA and YNFKEQ. This CDR3 reads CASSQAGVTEAFF. The CDR3 nucleotides are TGTGCCAGCAGCCAAGCCGGGGTTACTGAAGCTTTCTTT.

J is TRBJ2-1 and V is TRBV7-2, with no clear D. Per germline, CDR1 SGHTA and CDR2 FQGNSA. The V end lost 6 bases, the J end lost 6 bases, and 15 bases lay between the germline ends. The CDR3 totals 14 residues. The CDR3 loop is CASSSGTTTNEQFF. DNA for the CDR3: TGTGCCAGCAGTTCCGGTACTACAACCAATGAGCAGTTCTTC.

This clone has a single count. This chain joins TRBV7-2 and TRBJ1-1; 11 nucleotides agree with TRBD1. The germline V gene has CDR1 SGHTA and CDR2 FQGNSA. There are 13 residues in the CDR3. J lost 11 bases, V lost 5 bases, and 7 bases had no gene match. This CDR3 is CASSIGQGARAFF. The CDR3 DNA sequence: TGTGCCAGCAGCATAGGACAGGGGGCGCGGGCTTTCTTT.

The chain recombines TRBV2 with TRBJ1-2, with D perhaps matching TRBD1 (5 bases). V was shortened by 2 bases and J by 7 bases, with 17 bases between the two germline ends. Per the germline V gene, CDR1 is SNHLY and CDR2 is FYNNEI. The CDR3 contains 15 residues. CDR3 protein: CASSEQGRSTAGYTF. The CDR3 coding sequence is TGTGCCAGCAGTGAACAGGGAAGGTCGACGGCTGGCTACACCTTC.

The V gene is TRBV5-1, the J gene TRBJ2-7, with 7 bases aligning to TRBD1. J was trimmed by 5 bases and V by 4 bases; bases with no gene match: 12. There are 15 residues in the CDR3. The germline gives CDR1 SGHRS, CDR2 YFSETQ. DNA of the CDR3: TGCGCCAGCAGCGCCGAAGGACAGGATTACGACGAGCAGTACTTC. Protein product: CASSAEGQDYDEQYF.

The rearrangement links TRBV30 to TRBJ2-7; D is ambiguous. V lost 4 bases, J lost 2 bases, and 18 bases lay in between. The CDR3 has 15 residues. Germline CDR1 is GTSNPN and CDR2 is SVGIG (reference sequence). The CDR3 DNA reads as TGTGCCTGGACCCTCCTGCTAGGTAGGACCTACGAGCAGTACTTC. Translation gives CAWTLLLGRTYEQYF.